What follows is one TCR beta chain and its context. CDR1 and CDR2 (germline): SQVTM, ANQGSEA. V shed 7 bases, J shed 5 bases, and the junction held 6 bases outside the gene matches. The CDR3 is 14 residues long. The sample originates from a study of blood T cell repertoires in COVID-19. Overall study context: Sources were T cells, B-cell-depleted T cells, or PBMCs; the material itself was cDNA or gDNA.

Original data processing: Reference gene primer amplification gave estimated nucleated cell counts. Libraries were prepared by immunoSEQ multiplex PCR; TCRdb keeps only in-frame clonotypes and omits some of them. The DNA was the basis for D and trimming; V, J and clone size are from that table. Among some 360,000 clones listed, approximately 90% were seen once. The Seattle patients, enrolled during active infection, were followed longitudinally. Sequencing input: peripheral blood. The V call is TRBV29-1, the J call TRBJ2-1; 12 bases are a match to TRBD2. This TCR was sampled from a woman aged 60 to 75 with COVID-19, enrolled during active disease. The CDR3 protein is CSGQLAGGNNEQFF. CDR3 bases: TGCAGCGGGCAACTAGCGGGGGGTAACAATGAGCAGTTCTTC.